This record concerns one T cell receptor (beta chain) sequence. This CDR3 comprises 11 residues. Trimming removed 8 bases from V and 10 bases from J, with 14 bases in between. CDR1 is SNHLY, CDR2 FYNNEI, per germline. The data stem from a study of blood T cell repertoires in COVID-19. Across the whole study: Researchers got acute and convalescent COVID-19 samples from the United States, Italy and Spain. PBMCs, B-cell-depleted T cells, or T cells were the source of the cDNA or gDNA that made up the material.

Under the authors' procedure: Nucleated cell counts were estimated from reference gene primer amplification. Produced via immunoSEQ multiplex PCR; TCRdb's table is partial and in-frame only. D and trimming were read from the DNA, whereas the V and J calls and clone size are those reported in that table. The data contain 73,000 or so clones, about 91% of them singletons. The material sequenced was peripheral blood. The V and J genes are TRBV2 and TRBJ2-5; D possibly corresponds to TRBD1 (6 bases). This clonotype was obtained from a human donor with active COVID-19. The donor label of this sample is uncertain. DNA of the CDR3: TGTGCCAGCGGTACCAGGGGTGACCAGTACTTC. Translated, it gives CASGTRGDQYF.